This T cell receptor beta chain was recovered during a study of T cells in Graves' hyperthyroidism and ophthalmopathy. Study results and limitations: Ophthalmopathy onset followed model prediction by a median about six months. A model using 13 V-J features told ophthalmopathy apart from stable hyperthyroidism.

Researchers took RNA transcripts and amplified the TCR beta CDR3 regions from them. Initially, a first-round RT-PCR of the TCR CDR3 employed the HTBI primer set. Each CDR3 protein gets one entry after TCRdb re-called the multiplex PCR reads with MiXCR. The sample includes roughly 170,000 distinct CDR3 sequences, approximately 17% of them seen just once. Patients aged 18 to 65 had newly diagnosed hyperthyroidism of under 2 months' duration. Trimming took off 5 bases at V and 8 bases at J, with 15 bases between the two ends. The CDR3 spans 13 residues. Germline V gene lookup returns CDR1 DFQATT and CDR2 SNEGSKA (reference sequence). In this sample, this clonotype turned up many times. Antigen specificity is unknown.

This chain uses TRBV20-1 with TRBJ1-4; D possibly corresponds to TRBD1 (6 bases). The receptor was derived from a woman aged 45-65 years with Graves' hyperthyroidism. The sequencing sample was made of blood. CDR3 residues: CSAHRVGEEKLFF. The CDR3 coding sequence is TGCAGTGCTCACAGGGTCGGCGAGGAAAAACTGTTTTTT.